These T cell receptor beta chains were read from a single sample in a study of shared T cell receptors in the human thymus. Profiled with immunoSEQ multiplex PCR; TCRdb holds only in-frame clones, not every one. Of 500,000 to 750,000 clones listed, approximately 88% are singletons. The same sample was also studied in work on human thymus T cells.

Sequencing used thymocytes. Source of these receptors: a boy in the first two years of life with a congenital heart defect. The CDR3 runs from the conserved cysteine through the conserved F or W.

V: TRBV27
CDR3: CASSLASSTDTQYF

V: TRBV11-1
CDR3: CASTREKGDYGYTF

V: TRBV4-3
CDR3: CASSQGEGDITDTQYF

V: TRBV6-5
CDR3: CASSYSTDGPEAFF

V: TRBV27
CDR3: CASSSRLGPRSYEQYF

V: TRBV6-6
CDR3: CASKGGSSPGNTIYF

V: TRBV29-1
CDR3: CSVRQFRSEAFF

V: TRBV10-1
CDR3: CASSWRWGLGDTQYF

V: TRBV4-2
CDR3: CASSQGLAGANYNEQFF

V: TRBV5-1
CDR3: CASSSTRTGSYEQYF

V: TRBV27
CDR3: CASRETGPTMNTEAFF

V: TRBV5-8
CDR3: CASSFSRDGYTF

V: TRBV5-4
CDR3: CASSLAGGKGYTF

V: TRBV6-8
CDR3: CASSWILAGETQYF

V: TRBV10-1
CDR3: CASSESILPPGGYNEQFF

V: TRBV15
CDR3: CATRGTGADLYGYTF

V: TRBV13
CDR3: CASSLLRVGETQYF

V: TRBV19
CDR3: CASSRGGMGYEQYF

V: TRBV19
CDR3: CASSMSAGQGAWEQYF

V: TRBV27
CDR3: CASKAVQGGNEQFF

V: TRBV28
CDR3: CASTLYLAGPYNEQFF

V: TRBV7-2
CDR3: CASSVRDSPYNEQFF